The sequence of this T cell receptor (beta chain) was determined in a study of blood T cell repertoires in COVID-19. Overall study context: Whether acute or convalescent, the COVID-19 samples came from the United States, Italy and Spain. PBMCs, B-cell-depleted T cells, or T cells were the source of the cDNA or gDNA that made up the material.

V lost 6 bases, J lost 0 bases, and 11 bases lay in between. This CDR3 is 15 amino acids long. Germline V lookup: CDR1 SGHTA, CDR2 FQGTGA. Authors' analysis steps: For nucleated cells, counts were estimated from reference gene primer amplification. Data came from immunoSEQ multiplex PCR; TCRdb stores just in-frame clones and leaves some out. From that table come the V and J calls and clone size; the DNA was used to work out D and trimming. The table shows 25,000 or so clones, with about 88% occurring only once. The rearrangement links TRBV7-3 to TRBJ1-4; D is unresolved. Sequenced input: peripheral blood. The receptor's source is a man in his 70s in a cohort sampled during active COVID-19. The CDR3 DNA is TGTGCCAGCAGGCCCTTTCAGGCAACTAATGAAAAACTGTTTTTT. This translates into CASRPFQATNEKLFF.